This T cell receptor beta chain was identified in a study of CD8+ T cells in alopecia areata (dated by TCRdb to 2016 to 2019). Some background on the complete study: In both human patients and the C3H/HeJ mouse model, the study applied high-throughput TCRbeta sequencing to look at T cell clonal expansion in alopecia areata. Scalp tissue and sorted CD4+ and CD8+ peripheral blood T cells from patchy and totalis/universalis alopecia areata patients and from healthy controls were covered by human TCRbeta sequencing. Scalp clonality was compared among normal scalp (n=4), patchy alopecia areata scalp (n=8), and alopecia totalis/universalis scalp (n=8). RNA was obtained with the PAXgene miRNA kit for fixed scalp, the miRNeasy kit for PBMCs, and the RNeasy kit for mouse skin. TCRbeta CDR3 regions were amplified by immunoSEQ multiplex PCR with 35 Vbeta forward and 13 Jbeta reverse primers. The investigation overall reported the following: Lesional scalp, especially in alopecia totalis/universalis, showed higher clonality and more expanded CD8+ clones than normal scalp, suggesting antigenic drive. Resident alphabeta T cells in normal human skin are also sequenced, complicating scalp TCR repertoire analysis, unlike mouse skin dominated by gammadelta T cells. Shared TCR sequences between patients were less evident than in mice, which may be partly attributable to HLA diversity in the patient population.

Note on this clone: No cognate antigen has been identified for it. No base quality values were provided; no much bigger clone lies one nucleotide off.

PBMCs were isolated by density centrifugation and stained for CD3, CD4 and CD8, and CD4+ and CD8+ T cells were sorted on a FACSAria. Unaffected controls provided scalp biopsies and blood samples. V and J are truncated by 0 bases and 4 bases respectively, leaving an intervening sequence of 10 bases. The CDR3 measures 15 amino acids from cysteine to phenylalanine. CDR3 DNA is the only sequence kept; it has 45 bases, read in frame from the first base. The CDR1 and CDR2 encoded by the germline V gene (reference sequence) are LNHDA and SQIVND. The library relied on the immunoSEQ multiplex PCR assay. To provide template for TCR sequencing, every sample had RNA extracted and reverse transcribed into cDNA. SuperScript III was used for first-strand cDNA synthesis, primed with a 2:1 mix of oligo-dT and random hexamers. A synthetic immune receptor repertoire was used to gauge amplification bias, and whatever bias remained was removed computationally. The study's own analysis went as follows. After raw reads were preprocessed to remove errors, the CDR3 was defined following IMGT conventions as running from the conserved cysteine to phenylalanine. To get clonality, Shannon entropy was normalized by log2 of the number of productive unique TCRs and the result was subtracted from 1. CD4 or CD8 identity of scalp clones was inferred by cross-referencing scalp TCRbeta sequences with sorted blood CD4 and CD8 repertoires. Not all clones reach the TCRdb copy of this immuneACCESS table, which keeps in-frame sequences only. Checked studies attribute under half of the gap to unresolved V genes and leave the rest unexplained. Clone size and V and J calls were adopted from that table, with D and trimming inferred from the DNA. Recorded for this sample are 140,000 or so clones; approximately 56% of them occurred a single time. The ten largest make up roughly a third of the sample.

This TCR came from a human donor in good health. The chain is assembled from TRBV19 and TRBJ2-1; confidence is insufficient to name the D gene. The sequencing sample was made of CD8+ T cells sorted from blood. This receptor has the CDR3 CASSIEYEGYNEQFF. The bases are TGTGCCAGTAGTATAGAGTACGAAGGGTACAATGAGCAGTTCTTC.